One and the same sample provided the 8 T cell receptor beta chains below, sequenced in a study of technical replicates of blood from several donors (TCRdb year 2017). Libraries were prepared through the immunoSEQ multiplex PCR assay. This is the immuneACCESS table as TCRdb keeps it, with only in-frame sequences that have V and J called. A part of the clones is gone; compared with another copy, unresolved V genes explain less than half, and the rest is unexplained. Present in this sample are 60,000 to 85,000 clones, about 94% of which were seen just once. In total, the top ten clones hold about 0.4% of the sample. Sequencing was performed on T cells isolated from PBMCs. These receptors were obtained from a human donor in good health.

This sequence joins TRBV2 and TRBJ1-1; D not certain. There are 16 residues in the CDR3. The ends were cut back, 2 bases at V and 1 base at J, with 14 bases in the middle. Germline CDR1 is SNHLY and CDR2 is FYNNEI. CDR3 in amino acids: CASSESYSGRNTEAFF. The CDR3 coding sequence is TGTGCCAGCAGTGAATCGTACTCGGGGAGGAACACTGAAGCTTTCTTT.

V and J are TRBV27 and TRBJ1-3; D not resolved. Germline CDR1 and CDR2: MNHEY and SMNVEV (reference sequence). The ends were cut back, 6 bases at V and 0 bases at J, with 6 bases in the middle. The CDR3 length is 13 residues. CDR3 in amino acids: CASRLASGNTIYF. The DNA for the CDR3 is TGTGCCAGCAGGCTAGCCTCTGGAAACACCATATATTTT.

The gene calls are TRBV7-2 and TRBJ2-2; TRBD2 is a possible D gene (6 bases). The V gene's germline CDR1 is SGHTA and CDR2 FQGNSA. The germline V and J ends were trimmed by 8 bases and 0 bases, with 10 bases remaining between them. The CDR3 contains 14 residues. The CDR3 spells CASVGSSNTGELFF. Here the CDR3 DNA reads TGTGCCAGCGTCGGGAGTTCGAACACCGGGGAGCTGTTTTTT.

The genes are TRBV10-1 and TRBJ1-3; D may be TRBD1 (5 bases). V lost 0 bases to trimming and J lost 2 bases, with 8 bases between them. The length of the CDR3 is 15 residues. Germline CDR1 and CDR2: WNHNN and SYGVQD (reference sequence). The CDR3 nucleotides read TGCGCCAGCAGTGAGTCGAAACAGGCTGGAAACACCATATATTTT. Encoded protein: CASSESKQAGNTIYF.

This CDR3 reads CASSEAGYEQYF. DNA for the CDR3: TGCGCCAGCAGCGAAGCAGGGTACGAGCAGTACTTC. The genes are TRBV5-1 and TRBJ2-7; the D gene is possibly TRBD1 (5 bases). The CDR3 contains 12 residues. With 4 bases removed from V and 4 bases from J, the gap between germline ends came to 9 bases. Per the germline V gene, CDR1 is SGHRS and CDR2 is YFSETQ.

This chain links TRBV5-1 with TRBJ2-7; 12 bases match TRBD2. The CDR3 covers 15 residues. Trimming at V came to 4 bases and at J to 2 bases, leaving 4 bases not matched to a gene. Germline V lookup: CDR1 SGHRS, CDR2 YFSETQ. The CDR3 DNA reads as TGCGCCAGCAGCCCTAGGACTAGCGGGACCTACGAGCAGTACTTC. It yields the protein CASSPRTSGTYEQYF.

The chain couples TRBV4-3 to TRBJ1-2; D gene uncertain. The V gene lost 5 bases and the J gene lost 8 bases, with 18 bases spanning the gap. The CDR3 sequence is 14 residues long. Germline assignment: CDR1 LGHNA and CDR2 YSLEER. The CDR3 sequence: CASSFLTGGYGYTF. The CDR3 DNA reads as TGCGCCAGCAGCTTCCTTACCGGAGGCTACGGCTACACCTTC.

The chain carries TRBV6-5 and TRBJ2-6; 7 nucleotides match TRBD1. From germline, CDR1 is MNHEY and CDR2 SVGAGI. V was clipped by 6 bases and J by 3 bases; unmatched bases: 2. There are 14 residues in the CDR3. CDR3 bases: TGTGCCAGCAGAAGGGGGCGTGGGGCCAACGTCCTGACTTTC. Translation gives CASRRGRGANVLTF.